A single sample gave rise to the 32 T cell receptor beta chains below, sequenced in a study of cytomegalovirus exposure and HLA in healthy donors. Libraries were prepared by immunoSEQ multiplex PCR; TCRdb keeps only in-frame clonotypes and omits some of them. Among 100,000 to 150,000 clones listed, about 91% were seen once. The sequenced material came from PBMCs. These receptors all come from a young woman in good health and CMV-seronegative.

The V gene is TRBV5-1, the J gene TRBJ1-3; D is possibly TRBD1 (5 bases). V was clipped by 5 bases and J by 0 bases, with 9 bases between them. The CDR3 loop spans 14 amino acids. The V gene's germline CDR1 is SGHRS and CDR2 YFSETQ. This chain's CDR3 is CASRQASSGNTIYF. The CDR3 nucleotides are TGCGCCAGCAGACAGGCTAGCTCTGGAAACACCATATATTTT.

The rearrangement links TRBV5-4 to TRBJ1-4; D might be TRBD1 (6 bases). V was shortened by 3 bases and J by 2 bases, with 11 bases between the two germline ends. Per the germline V gene, CDR1 is SGHNT and CDR2 is YYREEE (reference sequence). This CDR3 is 15 amino acids long. CDR3 nucleotides: TGTGCCAGCAGCTCAAACAGGGATACTAATGAAAAACTGTTTTTT. Amino acid sequence: CASSSNRDTNEKLFF.

The genes are TRBV4-2 and TRBJ2-7; TRBD1 is a possible D gene (6 bases). The CDR3 runs 17 residues. Looked up from germline, CDR1 is LGHNA and CDR2 is YNFKEQ. V was cut by 0 bases and J by 4 bases, with 19 bases left in between. In nucleotides, the CDR3 is TGTGCCAGCAGCCAAGAGGGTAGGGGGAGAACGAGTTACGAGCAGTACTTC. Its translation is CASSQEGRGRTSYEQYF.

This clone was seen a handful of times. V usage is TRBV27 and J usage is TRBJ1-6; the match to TRBD1 covers 7 bases. This CDR3 spans 15 amino acids. Trimming cost V 3 bases and J 9 bases; bases outside gene matches: 8. CDR1 and CDR2 from the germline V gene are MNHEY and SMNVEV (reference sequence). The CDR3 bases are TGTGCCAGCAGTTTGACCGACAGGGTTGCTTCACCCCTCCACTTT. This codes for CASSLTDRVASPLHF.

V usage is TRBV29-1 and J usage is TRBJ1-3; TRBD1 might be the D (5 bases). This CDR3 has 14 residues. V shed 4 bases and J shed 0 bases, with 10 bases lying between them. Germline CDR1 reads SQVTM; CDR2 reads ANQGSEA. As DNA, the CDR3 is TGCAGCGTTGTCTCCGGGGGCTCTGGAAACACCATATATTTT. Translated, it gives CSVVSGGSGNTIYF.

CDR3 DNA: TGTGCCCGCCGAGTTGGGGGGGCGGATACCCAGTACTTC. Its translation is CARRVGGADTQYF. The gene calls are TRBV30 and TRBJ2-5; D possibly corresponds to TRBD2 (7 bases). The germline gives CDR1 GTSNPN, CDR2 SVGIG (reference sequence). The CDR3 consists of 13 residues. V was pared by 8 bases and J by 8 bases, with 21 bases between.

The chain joins TRBV27 to TRBJ2-2; D is perhaps TRBD2 (6 bases). The CDR3 is 14 amino acids. Germline V lookup: CDR1 MNHEY, CDR2 SMNVEV (reference sequence). V was pared by 0 bases and J by 7 bases, with 9 bases between. The CDR3 here is CASSLSGGSGELFF. In nucleotides, the CDR3 is TGTGCCAGCAGTTTATCGGGGGGTAGCGGGGAGCTGTTTTTT.

Worth noting for this clone: The same CDR3 also results from other DNA sequences found in this sample. This chain joins TRBV18 and TRBJ2-7; TRBD2 aligns across 9 bases. The V gene's germline CDR1 is KGHSH and CDR2 LQKENI. The CDR3 spans 15 residues. V was clipped by 3 bases and J by 2 bases; unmatched bases: 5. The CDR3 here is CASSPPAGGTYEQYF. CDR3 DNA: TGTGCCAGCTCACCTCCGGCGGGAGGGACCTACGAGCAGTACTTC. Full variable domain (missing parts from reference TRBV18 and TRBJ2-7): NAGVMQNPRHLVRRRGQEARLRCSPMKGHSHVYWYRQLPEEGLKFMVYLQKENIIDESGMPKERFSAEFPKEGPSILRIQQVVRGDSAAYFCASSPPAGGTYEQYFGPGTRLTVT.

The rearrangement uses TRBV6-4 and TRBJ2-2; 7 nucleotides match TRBD1. The V and J ends lost 3 bases and 4 bases, in that order; junction bases with no gene match: 5. Germline CDR1 MRHNA, CDR2 SNTAGT. This CDR3 has 15 amino acids. The DNA for the CDR3 is TGTGCCAGCAGTGAAGGGGACAGTACCACCGGGGAGCTGTTTTTT. This codes for CASSEGDSTTGELFF.

The rearrangement joins TRBV5-1 to TRBJ2-5; maybe TRBD2 (7 bases). Germline values: CDR1 SGHRS, CDR2 YFSETQ. This CDR3 has 16 amino acids. V gave up 1 base and J gave up 3 bases, with 16 bases separating them. CDR3 coding DNA: TGCGCCAGCAGCTTGTTGTCCAGCGGGGACAAAGAGACCCAGTACTTC. Translation gives CASSLLSSGDKETQYF.

The V and J genes are TRBV27 and TRBJ2-7, with TRBD2 matching 10 bases. The junction had 22 bases not matched to a gene; V was cut back by 5 bases and J by 3 bases. In germline, CDR1 is MNHEY, CDR2 SMNVEV (reference sequence). The CDR3 totals 20 residues. CDR3 nucleotide sequence: TGTGCCAGCAGTCTCCAATTTGATAGCGGGAGGACTCCACCATTCTACGAGCAGTACTTC. This gives the protein CASSLQFDSGRTPPFYEQYF.

The V and J genes are TRBV25-1 and TRBJ2-1, with TRBD2 identical over 8 bases. After removal of 1 base from V and 7 bases from J, the junction contained 9 bases not matched to a gene. CDR1 and CDR2 from the germline V gene are MGHDK and SYGVNS. CDR3 length equals 16 residues. In nucleotides, the CDR3 is TGTGCCAGCAGTGAATCTCGCGGGGGGTCGACAAATGAGCAGTTCTTC. Residues: CASSESRGGSTNEQFF.

The chain links TRBV2 to TRBJ1-2; unclear D gene. Trimming left V 7 bases short and J 4 bases short, with 16 bases between. Germline V gene sequence: CDR1 SNHLY, CDR2 FYNNEI. CDR3 size: 14 residues. CDR3 coding DNA: TGTGCCAGCACGAAAGGAGTGTTTGGCTATGGCTACACCTTC. It translates to CASTKGVFGYGYTF.

This clone appeared once. This chain uses TRBV7-2 with TRBJ1-4, with D possibly TRBD1 on 5 matching bases. From germline, CDR1 is SGHTA and CDR2 FQGNSA. The CDR3 has 14 amino acids. V was clipped by 6 bases and J by 5 bases, with 13 bases between them. The CDR3 nucleotides read TGTGCCAGCAGTACCGCGGGGCTCAATGAAAAACTGTTTTTT. It yields the protein CASSTAGLNEKLFF.

This rearrangement joins TRBV29-1 to TRBJ1-5; D unclear. CDR1 and CDR2 (germline): SQVTM, ANQGSEA. V was cut by 4 bases and J by 2 bases, with 6 bases left in between. There are 12 residues in the CDR3. The CDR3 loop is CSVVFGNQPQHF. The DNA of the CDR3 is TGCAGCGTTGTTTTCGGCAATCAGCCCCAGCATTTT.

This rearrangement joins TRBV21-1 to TRBJ2-7; no DNA check was done on the table's D call, TRBD1. TRBV21-1 corresponds to a pseudogene. The CDR3 totals 16 residues. CDR3 nucleotide sequence: TGTGCCAGCAGCAAGGTGGAGACAGGGGAATCCTACGAGCAGTACTTC. As protein: CASSKVETGESYEQYF.

The chain carries TRBV6-5 and TRBJ2-1, with a tentative D call TRBD1 (6 bases). CDR3 length: 16 residues. V lost 0 bases and J lost 3, with 12 bases in between. Germline values: CDR1 MNHEY, CDR2 SVGAGI. The chain's CDR3 is CASSYSSRGSYNEQFF. The DNA of the CDR3 is TGTGCCAGCAGTTACTCGAGCAGGGGAAGCTACAATGAGCAGTTCTTC.

The chain is built from TRBV6-1 and TRBJ1-1; D perhaps matches TRBD1 (5 bases). The V and J ends lost 3 bases and 4 bases respectively, with 12 bases between them. CDR3 size: 14 residues. Looked up from germline, CDR1 is MNHNS and CDR2 is SASEGT. In nucleotides, the CDR3 is TGTGCCAGCAGTGAGCAACAGGTTAGCACTGAAGCTTTCTTT. Translating gives CASSEQQVSTEAFF.

The V gene is TRBV30, the J gene TRBJ2-7, with no clear D. This CDR3 is 11 amino acids long. Trimming removed 1 base from V and 10 bases from J, with 11 bases in between. Germline values: CDR1 GTSNPN, CDR2 SVGIG (reference sequence). The chain's CDR3 is CAWSAPRGQYF. The CDR3 DNA reads as TGTGCCTGGAGTGCCCCGCGCGGACAGTACTTC.

The chain employs TRBV5-4 and TRBJ1-1; 7 bases agree with TRBD1. CDR3 size: 13 residues. With 4 bases clipped from V and 7 bases from J, the junction kept 7 bases outside the gene matches. CDR1 SGHNT and CDR2 YYREEE come from the germline V gene (reference sequence). DNA for the CDR3: TGTGCCAGCAGCGTGGACAGGACCAATGAAGCTTTCTTT. The encoded protein is CASSVDRTNEAFF. The whole variable domain, remainder taken from reference TRBV5-4 and TRBJ1-1, is ETGVTQSPTHLIKTRGQQVTLRCSSQSGHNTVSWYQQALGQGPQFIFQYYREEENGRGNFPPRFSGLQFPNYSSELNVNALELDDSALYLCASSVDRTNEAFFGQGTRLTVV.

The genes are TRBV6-5 and TRBJ1-5, with 8 bases lining up with TRBD1. With V trimmed by 2 bases and J by 7 bases, 7 bases remained unmatched. CDR1 is MNHEY and CDR2 is SVGAGI in the germline V gene. The CDR3 loop spans 15 amino acids. Written as DNA, the CDR3 is TGTGCCAGCAGTTACGGACAGGGAGGAGGCCAGCCCCAGCATTTT. This translates into CASSYGQGGGQPQHF.

The chain has TRBV11-3 and TRBJ2-7, with TRBD1 as a possible D gene (6 bases). V lost 6 bases and J 6 bases, leaving 24 bases between the germline ends. From germline, CDR1 is SGHNT and CDR2 YENEEA. The CDR3 contains 16 residues. The CDR3 spells CASSLGSPDLQGEQYF. The CDR3 DNA reads TGTGCCAGCAGTCTCGGTTCCCCGGATCTACAGGGCGAGCAGTACTTC.

The V and J genes are TRBV7-8 and TRBJ2-7; the D gene is possibly TRBD1 (6 bases). The CDR3 runs to 14 residues. Deletions cut 5 bases from V and 9 bases from J, with 20 bases between. Germline assignment: CDR1 SGHVS and CDR2 FQNEAQ. The CDR3 DNA sequence: TGTGCCAGCAGCCCGCCGGGGACAATCCTAGCGCAGTACTTC. The encoded protein is CASSPPGTILAQYF.

V gene TRBV19 combines with J gene TRBJ2-7; a weak D match, TRBD2 (5 bases). Trimming took 4 bases from V and 3 from J, leaving 16 bases between them. The CDR3 sequence is 15 residues long. Germline CDR1 LNHDA, CDR2 SQIVND (reference sequence). The CDR3 here is CASSTKAGSNYEQYF. The CDR3 DNA sequence: TGTGCCAGTAGTACGAAAGCTGGGAGTAACTACGAGCAGTACTTC.

The rearrangement links TRBV6-5 to TRBJ2-2; a possible D gene is TRBD1 (6 bases). Trimming took 7 bases from V and 2 from J, leaving 11 bases between them. The CDR3 totals 14 residues. CDR1 and CDR2 (germline): MNHEY, SVGAGI. As DNA, the CDR3 is TGTGCCAGCACTGGCAGGGGTAACACCGGGGAGCTGTTTTTT. Translated, it gives CASTGRGNTGELFF.

V and J are TRBV5-6 and TRBJ1-4; D is perhaps TRBD1 (5 bases). The CDR3 covers 14 residues. The germline gives CDR1 SGHDT, CDR2 YYEEEE. Trimming took off 2 bases at V and 6 bases at J, with 11 bases between the two ends. In nucleotides, the CDR3 is TGTGCCAGCAGCTTTTCGGGGGTGGATGAAAAACTGTTTTTT. Translation gives CASSFSGVDEKLFF.

The chain is built from TRBV28 and TRBJ2-7; D is uncertain. This CDR3 has 13 residues. Per the germline V gene, CDR1 is MDHEN and CDR2 is SYDVKM. Trimming took 2 bases from V and 2 from J, leaving 7 bases between them. For the CDR3, the DNA is TGTGCCAGCAGTTTAGACTCTGCCTACGAGCAGTACTTC. The encoded protein is CASSLDSAYEQYF. Together with reference TRBV28 and TRBJ2-7, the CDR3 gives the full variable domain: DVKVTQSSRYLVKRTGEKVFLECVQDMDHENMFWYRQDPGLGLRLIYFSYDVKMKEKGDIPEGYSVSREKKERFSLILESASTNQTSMYLCASSLDSAYEQYFGPGTRLTVT.

The chain is built from TRBV7-9 and TRBJ2-3; possibly TRBD1 for D (6 bases). The V end was cut by 5 bases, the J end by 8 bases, with 14 bases between. Germline lookup yields CDR1 SEHNR and CDR2 FQNEAQ (reference sequence). The CDR3 loop spans 13 amino acids. CDR3 DNA: TGTGCCAGCAGCCCCCCTACAGGGAGTACGCAGTATTTT. Amino acid sequence: CASSPPTGSTQYF.

The V and J genes are TRBV5-6 and TRBJ2-1; D possibly corresponds to TRBD1 (6 bases). Germline assignment: CDR1 SGHDT and CDR2 YYEEEE. This CDR3 has 13 amino acids. The germline V and J ends were trimmed by 9 bases and 4 bases, with 14 bases remaining between them. In DNA form, the CDR3 reads TGTGCCACAGGGGCCGGCACTTACAATGAGCAGTTCTTC. Encoded protein: CATGAGTYNEQFF.

This clone has just a few counts. The chain has TRBV18 and TRBJ2-7; TRBD1 is a possible D gene (5 bases). CDR3 length: 15 residues. CDR1 and CDR2 (germline): KGHSH, LQKENI. V gave up 3 bases and J gave up 0 bases, with 12 bases separating them. The CDR3: CASSPILDNSYEQYF. The CDR3 DNA follows: TGTGCCAGCTCACCTATCTTGGACAACTCCTACGAGCAGTACTTC.

The chain combines TRBV2 with TRBJ2-7; 7 bases are a match to TRBD2. Germline V CDR1 and CDR2: SNHLY, FYNNEI. This CDR3 is built from 13 residues. V shed 10 bases, J shed 3 bases, and the junction held 9 bases outside the gene matches. CDR3 in amino acids: CATKRDPVYEQYF. In DNA form, the CDR3 reads TGTGCCACCAAGCGGGATCCCGTCTACGAGCAGTACTTC.

The genes are TRBV4-1 and TRBJ2-5; D call uncertain. The CDR3 runs 15 residues. Trimming cost V 1 base and J 0 bases, with 9 bases left between them. Per the germline V gene, CDR1 is MGHRA and CDR2 is YSYEKL. CDR3 nucleotides: TGCGCCAGCAGCCAAGGTAGCCTGTACCAAGAGACCCAGTACTTC. Protein: CASSQGSLYQETQYF.